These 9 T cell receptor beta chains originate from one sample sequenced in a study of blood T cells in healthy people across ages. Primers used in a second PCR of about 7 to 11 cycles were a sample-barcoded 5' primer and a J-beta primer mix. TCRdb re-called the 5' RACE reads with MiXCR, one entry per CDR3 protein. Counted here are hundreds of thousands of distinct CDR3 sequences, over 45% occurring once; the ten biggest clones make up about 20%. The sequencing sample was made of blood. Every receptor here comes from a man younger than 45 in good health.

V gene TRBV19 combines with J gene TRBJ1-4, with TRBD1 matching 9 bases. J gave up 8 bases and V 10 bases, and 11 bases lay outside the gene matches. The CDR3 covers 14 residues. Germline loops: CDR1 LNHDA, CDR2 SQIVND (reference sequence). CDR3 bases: TGTGCCACCCTCCCCGGGACAGGGAAAGAAAAACTGTTTTTT. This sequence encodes CATLPGTGKEKLFF.

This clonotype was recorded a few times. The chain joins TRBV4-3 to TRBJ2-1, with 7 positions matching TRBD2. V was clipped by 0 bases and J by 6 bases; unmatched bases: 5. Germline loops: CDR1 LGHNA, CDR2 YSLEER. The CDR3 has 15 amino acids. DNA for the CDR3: TGCGCCAGCAGCCAAGACCAAGGCGGGGGCAATGAGCAGTTCTTC. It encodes CASSQDQGGGNEQFF.

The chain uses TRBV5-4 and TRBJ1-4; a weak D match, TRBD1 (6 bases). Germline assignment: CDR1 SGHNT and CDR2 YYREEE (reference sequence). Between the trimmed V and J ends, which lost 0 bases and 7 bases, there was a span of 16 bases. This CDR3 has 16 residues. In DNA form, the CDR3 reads TGTGCCAGCAGCTTGGCCGGCCAGGGGCGGCGTGAAAAACTGTTTTTT. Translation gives CASSLAGQGRREKLFF.

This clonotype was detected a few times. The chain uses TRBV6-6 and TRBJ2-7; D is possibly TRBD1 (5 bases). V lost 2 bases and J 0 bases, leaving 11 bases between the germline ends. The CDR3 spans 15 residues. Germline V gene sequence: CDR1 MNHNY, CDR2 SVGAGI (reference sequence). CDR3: CASSYGAASSYEQYF. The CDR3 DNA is TGTGCCAGCAGTTACGGGGCGGCAAGCTCCTACGAGCAGTACTTC.

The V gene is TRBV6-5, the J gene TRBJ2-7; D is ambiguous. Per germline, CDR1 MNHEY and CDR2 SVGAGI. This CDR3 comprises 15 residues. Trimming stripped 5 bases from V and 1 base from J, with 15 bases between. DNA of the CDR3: TGTGCCAGCAGTAGTCCGAGTCTTGGGTCCTACGAGCAGTACTTC. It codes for CASSSPSLGSYEQYF.

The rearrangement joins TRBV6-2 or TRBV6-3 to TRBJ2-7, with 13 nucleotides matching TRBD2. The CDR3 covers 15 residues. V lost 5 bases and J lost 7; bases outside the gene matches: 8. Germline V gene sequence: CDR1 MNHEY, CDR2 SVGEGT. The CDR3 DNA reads TGTGCCAGCAGTCCGGGACTAGCGGGAAGAGGGGAGCAGTACTTC. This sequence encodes CASSPGLAGRGEQYF.

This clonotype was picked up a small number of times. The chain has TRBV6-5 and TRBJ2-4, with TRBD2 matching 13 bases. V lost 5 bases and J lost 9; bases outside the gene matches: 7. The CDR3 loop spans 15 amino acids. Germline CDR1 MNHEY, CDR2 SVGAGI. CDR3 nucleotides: TGTGCCAGCAGTCCTACTAGCGGGGGGGCTTTCATTCAGTACTTC. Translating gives CASSPTSGGAFIQYF.

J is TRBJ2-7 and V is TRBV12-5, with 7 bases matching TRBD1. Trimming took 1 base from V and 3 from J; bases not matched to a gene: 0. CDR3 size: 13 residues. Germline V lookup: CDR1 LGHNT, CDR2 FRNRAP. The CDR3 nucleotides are TGTGCTAGTGGTTTGGGGGACAGCTACGAGCAGTACTTC. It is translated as CASGLGDSYEQYF.

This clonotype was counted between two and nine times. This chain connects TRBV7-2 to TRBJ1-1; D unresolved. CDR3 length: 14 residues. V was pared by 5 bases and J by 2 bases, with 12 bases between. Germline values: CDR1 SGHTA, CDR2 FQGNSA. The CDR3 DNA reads TGTGCCAGCAGCCACCCGACACTAAACACTGAAGCTTTCTTT. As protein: CASSHPTLNTEAFF.